The source of this T cell receptor (beta chain) is a study of tumor and adjacent non-tumor tissue in lung cancer. With regard to this clonotype: The antigen remains unidentified. A much more abundant neighbour one base away suggests this may be a read error. The CDR3 does not end in the conserved phenylalanine or tryptophan, so this is likely a read error.

The library came from three nested PCR rounds adapted from ARM-PCR protocols. TCRdb independently ran MiXCR on the multiplex PCR reads; one entry per CDR3 protein. The data show roughly 200,000 distinct CDR3 sequences, over 55% seen once. Trimming shortened V by 5 bases and J by 5 bases, and 18 bases separated the two germline ends. This CDR3 has 15 amino acids. General study findings and limits: Top 100 clones took a larger repertoire share in normal lung.

RNA was extracted from bulk tissue without any cell sorting. The chain carries TRBV12-3 or TRBV12-4 and TRBJ2-5, with a tentative D call TRBD2 (5 bases). Material for sequencing was lung tumor tissue. This receptor was taken from a man aged 60 to 75 with non-small cell lung cancer. CDR3 in amino acids: CASSPYSAGSETQYL. In nucleotides, the CDR3 is TGTGCCAGCAGTCCATATTCGGCGGGCAGCGAGACCCAGTACTTA.